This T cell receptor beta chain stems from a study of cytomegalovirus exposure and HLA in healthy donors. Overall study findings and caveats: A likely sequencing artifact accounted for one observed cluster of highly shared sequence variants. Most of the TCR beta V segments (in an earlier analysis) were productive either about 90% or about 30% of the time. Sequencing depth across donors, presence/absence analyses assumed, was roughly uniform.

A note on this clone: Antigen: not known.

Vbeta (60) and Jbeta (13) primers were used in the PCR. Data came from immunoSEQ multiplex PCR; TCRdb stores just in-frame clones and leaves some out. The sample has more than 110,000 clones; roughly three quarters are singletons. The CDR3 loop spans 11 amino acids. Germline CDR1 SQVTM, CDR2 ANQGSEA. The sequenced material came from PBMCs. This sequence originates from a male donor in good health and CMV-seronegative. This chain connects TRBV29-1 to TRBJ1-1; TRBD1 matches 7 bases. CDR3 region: CSGTANTEAFF. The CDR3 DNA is TGCAGTGGGACAGCGAACACTGAAGCTTTCTTT.